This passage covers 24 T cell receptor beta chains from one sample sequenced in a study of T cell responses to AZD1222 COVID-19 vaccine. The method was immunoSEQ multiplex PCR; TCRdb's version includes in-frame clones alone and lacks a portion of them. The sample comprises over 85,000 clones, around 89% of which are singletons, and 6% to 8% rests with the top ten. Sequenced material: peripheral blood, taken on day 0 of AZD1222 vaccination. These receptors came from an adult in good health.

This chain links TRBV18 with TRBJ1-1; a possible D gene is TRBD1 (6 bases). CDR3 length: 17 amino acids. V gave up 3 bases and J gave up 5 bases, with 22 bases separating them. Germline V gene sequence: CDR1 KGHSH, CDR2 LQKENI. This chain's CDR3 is CASSPGVSGRGLTEAFF. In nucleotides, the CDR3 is TGTGCCAGCTCACCCGGAGTTTCAGGCAGGGGTCTGACTGAAGCTTTCTTT.

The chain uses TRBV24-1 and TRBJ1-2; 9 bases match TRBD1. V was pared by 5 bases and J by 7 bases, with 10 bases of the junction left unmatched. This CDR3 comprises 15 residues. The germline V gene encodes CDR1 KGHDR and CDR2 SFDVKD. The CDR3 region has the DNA TGTGCCACCAGTGGTCCCACAGGGGGCGCGGTTGGCTACACCTTC. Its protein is CATSGPTGGAVGYTF.

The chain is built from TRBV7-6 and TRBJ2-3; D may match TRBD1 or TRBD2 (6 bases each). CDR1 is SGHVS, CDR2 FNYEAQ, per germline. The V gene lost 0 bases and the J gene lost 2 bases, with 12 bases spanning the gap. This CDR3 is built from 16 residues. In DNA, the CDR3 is TGTGCCAGCAGCTTAGCTTCGGGGGCCCCCACAGATACGCAGTATTTT. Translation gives CASSLASGAPTDTQYF.

The CDR3 bases are TGTGCCAGCAGTTTGATCGACGAGCAGTACTTC. Translating gives CASSLIDEQYF. The V gene is TRBV28, the J gene TRBJ2-7; D is uncertain. From germline, CDR1 is MDHEN and CDR2 SYDVKM. V was cut by 3 bases and J by 5 bases, with 5 bases left in between. This CDR3 comprises 11 residues.

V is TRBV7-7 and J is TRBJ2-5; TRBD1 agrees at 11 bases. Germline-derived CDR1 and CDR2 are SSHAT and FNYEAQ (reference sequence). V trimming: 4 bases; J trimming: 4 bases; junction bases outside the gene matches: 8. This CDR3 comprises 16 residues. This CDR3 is CASSWGTGGMGETQYF. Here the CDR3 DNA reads TGTGCCAGCAGCTGGGGGACAGGGGGTATGGGAGAGACCCAGTACTTC.

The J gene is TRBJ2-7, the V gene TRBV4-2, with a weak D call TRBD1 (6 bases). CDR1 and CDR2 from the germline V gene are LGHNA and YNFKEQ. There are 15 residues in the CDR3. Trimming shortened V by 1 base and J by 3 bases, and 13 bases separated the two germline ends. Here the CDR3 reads CASSQAAQGHYEQYF. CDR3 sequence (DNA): TGTGCCAGCAGCCAAGCTGCCCAGGGGCACTACGAGCAGTACTTC.

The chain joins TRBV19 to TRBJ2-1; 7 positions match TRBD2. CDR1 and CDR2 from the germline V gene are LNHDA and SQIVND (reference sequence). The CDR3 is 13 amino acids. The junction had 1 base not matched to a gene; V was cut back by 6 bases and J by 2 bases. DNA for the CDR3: TGTGCCAGTAGGGCGGGGGCCTACAATGAGCAGTTCTTC. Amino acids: CASRAGAYNEQFF.

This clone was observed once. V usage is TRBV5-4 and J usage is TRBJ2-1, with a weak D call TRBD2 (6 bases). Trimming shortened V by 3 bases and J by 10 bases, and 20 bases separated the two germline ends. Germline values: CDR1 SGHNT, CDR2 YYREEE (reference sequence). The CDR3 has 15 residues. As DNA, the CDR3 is TGTGCCAGCAGCTCGTCGACTAGTCGCAGCAACGAGCAGTTCTTC. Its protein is CASSSSTSRSNEQFF.

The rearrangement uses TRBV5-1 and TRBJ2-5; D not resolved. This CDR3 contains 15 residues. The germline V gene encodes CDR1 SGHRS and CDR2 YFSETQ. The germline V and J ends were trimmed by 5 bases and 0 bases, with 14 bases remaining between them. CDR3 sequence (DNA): TGCGCCAGCAGATTTCAGTCTCAGTACCAAGAGACCCAGTACTTC. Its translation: CASRFQSQYQETQYF.

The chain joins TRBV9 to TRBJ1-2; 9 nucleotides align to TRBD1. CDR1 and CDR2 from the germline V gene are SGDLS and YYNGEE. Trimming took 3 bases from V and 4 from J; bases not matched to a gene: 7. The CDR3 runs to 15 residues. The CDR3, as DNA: TGTGCCAGCAGCGAGACGGGACAGGGCATCTATGGCTACACCTTC. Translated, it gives CASSETGQGIYGYTF.

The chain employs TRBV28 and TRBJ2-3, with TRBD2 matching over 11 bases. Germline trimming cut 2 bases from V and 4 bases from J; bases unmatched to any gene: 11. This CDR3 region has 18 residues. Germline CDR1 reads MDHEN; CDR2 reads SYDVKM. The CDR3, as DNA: TGTGCCAGCAGTTTAAGGGAACTAGCGGGAGAATCCGCAGATACGCAGTATTTT. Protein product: CASSLRELAGESADTQYF.

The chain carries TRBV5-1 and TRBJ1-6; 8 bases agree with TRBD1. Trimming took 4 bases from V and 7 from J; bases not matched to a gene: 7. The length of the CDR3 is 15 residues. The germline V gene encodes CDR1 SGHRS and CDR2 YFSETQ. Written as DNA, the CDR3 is TGCGCCAGCAGCACCATCGGACAGGGCAATTCACCCCTCCACTTT. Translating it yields CASSTIGQGNSPLHF.

Here the CDR3 reads CASSAHSGNSYEQYF. In DNA form, the CDR3 reads TGTGCCAGCAGCGCCCATAGCGGGAACTCCTACGAGCAGTACTTC. V gene TRBV9 combines with J gene TRBJ2-7; 8 bases are shared with TRBD2. The length of the CDR3 is 15 residues. J lost 0 bases, V lost 3 bases, and 5 bases had no gene match. Germline V CDR1 and CDR2: SGDLS, YYNGEE.

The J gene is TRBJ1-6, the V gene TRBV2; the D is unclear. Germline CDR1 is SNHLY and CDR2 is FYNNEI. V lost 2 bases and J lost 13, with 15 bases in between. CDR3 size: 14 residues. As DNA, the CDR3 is TGTGCCAGCAGTGAAAATGGCAGCAATTACCCCCTCCACTTT. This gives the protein CASSENGSNYPLHF. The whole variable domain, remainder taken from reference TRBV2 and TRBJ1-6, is EPEVTQTPSHQVTQMGQEVILRCVPISNHLYFYWYRQILGQKVEFLVSFYNNEISEKSEIFDDQFSVERPDGSNFTLKIRSTKLEDSAMYFCASSENGSNYPLHFGNGTRLTVT.

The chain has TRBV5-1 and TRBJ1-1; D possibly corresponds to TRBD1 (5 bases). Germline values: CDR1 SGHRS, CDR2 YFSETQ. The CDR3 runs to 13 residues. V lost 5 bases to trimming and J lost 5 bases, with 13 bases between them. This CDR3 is CASRGDLGTEAFF. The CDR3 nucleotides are TGCGCCAGCAGAGGGGACCTGGGGACTGAAGCTTTCTTT.

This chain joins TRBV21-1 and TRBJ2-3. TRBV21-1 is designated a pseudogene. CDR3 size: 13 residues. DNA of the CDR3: TGTGCCAGCAGCTACCGGGGGCCGTATACGCAGTATTTT. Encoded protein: CASSYRGPYTQYF.

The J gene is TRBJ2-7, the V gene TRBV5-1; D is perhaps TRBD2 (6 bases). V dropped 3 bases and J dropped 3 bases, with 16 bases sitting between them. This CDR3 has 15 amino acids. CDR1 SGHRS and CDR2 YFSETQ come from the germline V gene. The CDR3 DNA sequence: TGCGCCAGCAGCTCCGGTAGCGGCGAGCTCTACGAGCAGTACTTC. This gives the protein CASSSGSGELYEQYF.

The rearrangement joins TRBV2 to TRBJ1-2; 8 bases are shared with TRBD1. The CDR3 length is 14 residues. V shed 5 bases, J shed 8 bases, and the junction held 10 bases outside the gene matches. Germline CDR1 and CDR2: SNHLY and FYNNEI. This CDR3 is CASSPIQGAYGYTF. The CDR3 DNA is TGTGCCAGCAGTCCGATTCAGGGGGCCTACGGCTACACCTTC.

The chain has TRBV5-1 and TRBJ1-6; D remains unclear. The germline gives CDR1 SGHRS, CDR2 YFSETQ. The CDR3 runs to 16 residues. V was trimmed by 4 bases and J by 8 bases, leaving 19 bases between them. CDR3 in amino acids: CASSPLERAPDSPLHF. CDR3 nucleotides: TGCGCCAGCAGCCCCCTAGAGAGGGCGCCGGATTCACCCCTCCACTTT.

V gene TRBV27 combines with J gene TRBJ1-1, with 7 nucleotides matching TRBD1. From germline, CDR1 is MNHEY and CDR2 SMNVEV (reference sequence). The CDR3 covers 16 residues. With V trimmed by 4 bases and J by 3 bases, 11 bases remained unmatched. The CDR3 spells CASSSTGEGLYTEAFF. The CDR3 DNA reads TGTGCCAGCAGTTCCACAGGGGAGGGTTTGTACACTGAAGCTTTCTTT.

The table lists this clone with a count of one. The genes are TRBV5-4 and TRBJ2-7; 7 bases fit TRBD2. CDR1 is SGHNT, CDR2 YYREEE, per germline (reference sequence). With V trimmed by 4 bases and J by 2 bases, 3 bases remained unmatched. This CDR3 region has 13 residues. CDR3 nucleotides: TGTGCCAGCAGCCCAGGACTAGCCTACGAGCAGTACTTC. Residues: CASSPGLAYEQYF.

CDR3: CASSVSGLAGGGGTQYF. The CDR3 DNA follows: TGTGCCAGCAGCGTCTCCGGACTAGCGGGAGGGGGGGGTACGCAGTATTTT. V gene TRBV9 combines with J gene TRBJ2-3; the match to TRBD2 covers 15 bases. The CDR3 has 17 residues. Germline CDR1 and CDR2: SGDLS and YYNGEE. The J segment lost 8 bases and the V segment lost 2 bases, leaving 9 bases of the junction unmatched. Based on the CDR3 plus reference TRBV9 and TRBJ2-3, the full variable domain is DSGVTQTPKHLITATGQRVTLRCSPRSGDLSVYWYQQSLDQGLQFLIQYYNGEERAKGNILERFSAQQFPDLHSELNLSSLELGDSALYFCASSVSGLAGGGGTQYFGPGTRLTVL.

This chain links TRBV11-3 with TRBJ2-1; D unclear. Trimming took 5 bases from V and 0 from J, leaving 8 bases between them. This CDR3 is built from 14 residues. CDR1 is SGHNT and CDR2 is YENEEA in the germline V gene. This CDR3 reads CASSPRSSYNEQFF. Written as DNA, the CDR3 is TGTGCCAGCAGCCCCCGCTCCTCCTACAATGAGCAGTTCTTC.

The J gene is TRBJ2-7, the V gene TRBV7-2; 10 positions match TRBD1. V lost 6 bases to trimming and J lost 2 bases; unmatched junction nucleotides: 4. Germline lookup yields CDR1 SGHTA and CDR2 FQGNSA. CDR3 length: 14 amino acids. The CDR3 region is CASRLGTGAYEQYF. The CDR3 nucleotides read TGTGCCAGCAGACTAGGGACAGGGGCCTACGAGCAGTACTTC.